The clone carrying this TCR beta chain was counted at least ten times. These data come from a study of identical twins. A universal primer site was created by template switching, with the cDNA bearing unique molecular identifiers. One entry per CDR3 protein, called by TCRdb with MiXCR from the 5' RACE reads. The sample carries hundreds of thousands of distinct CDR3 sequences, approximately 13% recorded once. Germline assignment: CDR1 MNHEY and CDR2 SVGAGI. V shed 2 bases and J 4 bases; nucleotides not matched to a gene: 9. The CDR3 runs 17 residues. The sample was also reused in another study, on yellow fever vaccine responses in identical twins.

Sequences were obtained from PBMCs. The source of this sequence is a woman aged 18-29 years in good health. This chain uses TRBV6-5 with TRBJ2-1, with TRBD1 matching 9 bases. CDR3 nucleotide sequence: TGTGCCAGCAGTTACAGCCCCGGGACAGGGATATACAATGAGCAGTTCTTC. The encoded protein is CASSYSPGTGIYNEQFF.